These 24 T cell receptor beta chains originate from one sample sequenced in a study of shared clonotypes between healthy human individuals. The repertoire was sequenced with immunoSEQ multiplex PCR; TCRdb's copy has only in-frame clones and lacks some. The sample lists millions of clones, 93% occurring once. The material sequenced was naive CD4+ T cells from PBMCs. Subset reported: CD45RA+ positively selected. These receptors all come from a man between 18 and 35 years old in good health. Some clones in this sample may be carry-over from other donors' samples.

This chain joins TRBV7-8 and TRBJ2-7; 7 nucleotides agree with TRBD1. V lost 5 bases and J lost 2; bases outside the gene matches: 3. Germline V gene data show CDR1 as SGHVS and CDR2 as FQNEAQ. The length of the CDR3 is 13 residues. The CDR3 region is CASSLTGAYEQYF. Here the CDR3 DNA reads TGTGCCAGCAGCCTTACAGGGGCCTACGAGCAGTACTTC.

CDR3 sequence reads: CASSTDRGLKGYTF. The CDR3 nucleotides are TGTGCCAGCAGCACGGACAGGGGGCTGAAGGGCTACACCTTC. This chain connects TRBV7-2 to TRBJ1-2, with 11 bases fitting TRBD1. The germline CDR1 and CDR2 sequences are SGHTA and FQGNSA. With 5 bases clipped from V and 8 bases from J, the junction kept 7 bases outside the gene matches. The CDR3 sequence is 14 residues long.

This chain links TRBV19 with TRBJ1-5, with D possibly being TRBD1 (5 bases). The CDR3 consists of 15 residues. V lost 6 bases and J lost 1, with 13 bases in between. CDR1 LNHDA and CDR2 SQIVND come from the germline V gene (reference sequence). CDR3 nucleotide sequence: TGTGCCAGTAGGGGCAGGGTAGGAAGCAATCAGCCCCAGCATTTT. Protein product: CASRGRVGSNQPQHF.

The chain uses TRBV11-2 and TRBJ2-5; D might be TRBD1 or TRBD2, each matching 5 bases. In germline, CDR1 is SGHAT, CDR2 FQNNGV. V shed 2 bases and J shed 5 bases, with 15 bases lying between them. There are 15 residues in the CDR3. CDR3 nucleotides: TGTGCCAGCAGCTTATTATTGCCGGGGACGGAGACCCAGTACTTC. It encodes CASSLLLPGTETQYF.

The chain employs TRBV6-7 and TRBJ2-3; D is unresolved. TRBV6-7 is sorted into the ORF group, with uncertain function. Trimming shortened V by 10 bases and J by 6 bases, and 14 bases separated the two germline ends. The CDR3 extends over 12 amino acids. The CDR3 DNA sequence: TGTGCCACATTCCAGCACTCGGATACGCAGTATTTT. Protein: CATFQHSDTQYF.

The rearrangement links TRBV5-6 to TRBJ2-5, with D perhaps matching TRBD1 (6 bases). Germline V gene sequence: CDR1 SGHDT, CDR2 YYEEEE. The length of the CDR3 is 14 residues. Trimming removed 3 bases at V and 5 bases at J, with 14 bases between. The CDR3 DNA follows: TGTGCCAGCAGCTGGAGACAGGTTTTCGAGACCCAGTACTTC. Translated, it gives CASSWRQVFETQYF.

This chain joins TRBV5-4 and TRBJ1-1; D is possibly TRBD1 (5 bases). This CDR3 has 18 amino acids. From germline, CDR1 is SGHNT and CDR2 YYREEE (reference sequence). V lost 0 bases and J 2 bases, leaving 20 bases between the germline ends. CDR3 amino acids: CASSLGMQTGALNTEAFF. CDR3 sequence (DNA): TGTGCCAGCAGCTTGGGGATGCAAACCGGGGCCTTAAACACTGAAGCTTTCTTT.

This CDR3 is CASSVSSGRYNEQFF. The DNA of the CDR3 is TGCGCCAGCAGCGTTAGCAGCGGGAGGTACAATGAGCAGTTCTTC. The chain employs TRBV10-1 and TRBJ2-1; 9 nucleotides line up with TRBD2. The V gene's germline CDR1 is WNHNN and CDR2 SYGVQD (reference sequence). This CDR3 has 15 residues. J was trimmed by 4 bases and V by 6 bases; bases with no gene match: 7.

This clone was counted once. The chain carries TRBV4-3 and TRBJ2-1; TRBD2 aligns across 14 bases. CDR1 and CDR2 (germline): LGHNA, YSLEER. Losses at the gene ends were 2 bases for V and 8 bases for J; bases not matched to a gene: 5. The CDR3 runs to 16 residues. CDR3 in DNA: TGCGCCAGCAGCCAACCTGGGACTAGCGGGAGTTATGAGCAGTTCTTC. Translated: CASSQPGTSGSYEQFF.

The sample holds one count of this clone. The chain recombines TRBV5-6 with TRBJ2-6; the match to TRBD1 covers 8 bases. CDR1 and CDR2 (germline): SGHDT, YYEEEE. The CDR3 is made up of 17 amino acids. V was clipped by 3 bases and J by 1 base; unmatched bases: 6. The CDR3 nucleotides are TGTGCCAGCAGCTACGGACAGGGTCTATCTGGGGCCAACGTCCTGACTTTC. It is translated as CASSYGQGLSGANVLTF.

The gene calls are TRBV2 and TRBJ2-5; TRBD1 agrees at 8 bases. Germline V CDR1 and CDR2: SNHLY, FYNNEI. CDR3 length: 13 amino acids. V shed 6 bases and J 4 bases; nucleotides not matched to a gene: 4. The CDR3 bases are TGTGCCAGCAGACGAGACAGGGGAGAGACCCAGTACTTC. Translation gives CASRRDRGETQYF.

This clone showed up just once. The genes are TRBV25-1 and TRBJ2-5, with TRBD1 matching over 10 bases. The J call may be incorrect, as the DNA end agrees better with TRBJ2-7. Germline assignment: CDR1 MGHDK and CDR2 SYGVNS. The CDR3 consists of 14 residues. The CDR3 here is CASRTGGSSYEQYF. CDR3 bases: TGTGCCAGCCGGACAGGGGGAAGCTCCTACGAGCAGTACTTC.

The V call is TRBV5-1, the J call TRBJ2-3; unclear D gene. Germline CDR1 and CDR2: SGHRS and YFSETQ. Trimming took off 1 base at V and 5 bases at J, with 11 bases between the two ends. The CDR3 has 14 residues. CDR3 amino acids: CASSLNSAKDTQYF. The CDR3 DNA sequence: TGCGCCAGCAGCTTGAACTCGGCGAAAGATACGCAGTATTTT.

The rearrangement uses TRBV6-7 and TRBJ2-6; D possibly uses TRBD1 or TRBD2 (5 bases each). TRBV6-7 is assigned to the ORF class and has an uncertain function. Deletions cut 0 bases from V and 3 bases from J, with 21 bases between. The CDR3 totals 20 residues. CDR3 sequence: CASSYSPLRYLGDGANVLTF. The DNA of the CDR3 is TGTGCCAGCAGTTACTCACCGTTAAGGTATTTGGGGGATGGGGCCAACGTCCTGACTTTC.

This clone appeared a few times. This chain uses TRBV4-2 with TRBJ1-1; tentative D call: TRBD1 (6 bases). The ends were cut back, 1 base at V and 3 bases at J, with 9 bases in the middle. The CDR3 runs 14 residues. The V gene's germline CDR1 is LGHNA and CDR2 YNFKEQ. The CDR3 region is CASSQGQVYTEAFF. In DNA, the CDR3 is TGTGCCAGCAGCCAAGGACAGGTGTACACTGAAGCTTTCTTT.

V and J are TRBV29-1 and TRBJ2-7; D possibly matches TRBD1 or TRBD2 (5 bases each). The CDR3 is 14 amino acids. Germline CDR1 SQVTM, CDR2 ANQGSEA. V lost 6 bases and J 2 bases, leaving 17 bases between the germline ends. The CDR3 protein is CSVGVKGSPYEQYF. CDR3 bases: TGCAGCGTGGGGGTAAAGGGGTCCCCCTACGAGCAGTACTTC.

This sequence joins TRBV9 and TRBJ2-5, with D unclear. V lost 4 bases and J 5 bases, leaving 12 bases between the germline ends. CDR1 SGDLS and CDR2 YYNGEE come from the germline V gene. This CDR3 has 13 residues. The CDR3 loop reads CASSLRIGETQYF. The CDR3 region has the DNA TGTGCCAGCAGCCTAAGGATCGGGGAGACCCAGTACTTC.

The sample holds a few counts of this clone. V gene TRBV7-2 combines with J gene TRBJ1-4; unclear D gene. CDR3 length: 13 amino acids. V gave up 2 bases and J gave up 2 bases, with 3 bases separating them. Germline V gene sequence: CDR1 SGHTA, CDR2 FQGNSA. The CDR3 here is CASSLSTNEKLFF. As DNA, the CDR3 is TGTGCCAGCAGCTTAAGCACTAATGAAAAACTGTTTTTT.

A few counts support this clone. The chain is built from TRBV9 and TRBJ1-1; D remains ambiguous. CDR1 and CDR2 from the germline V gene are SGDLS and YYNGEE. The V end was cut by 0 bases, the J end by 1 base, with 10 bases between. This CDR3 has 15 amino acids. Here the CDR3 reads CASSVVPPGNTEAFF. The CDR3 DNA is TGTGCCAGCAGCGTAGTCCCCCCAGGGAACACTGAAGCTTTCTTT.

The chain is built from TRBV2 and TRBJ1-2; 7 nucleotides agree with TRBD1. J lost 2 bases, V lost 5 bases, and 11 bases had no gene match. CDR3 length: 16 amino acids. The germline gives CDR1 SNHLY, CDR2 FYNNEI. The CDR3 nucleotides read TGTGCCAGCAGTTTATTTTCGGGGACAGCAAACTATGGCTACACCTTC. This translates into CASSLFSGTANYGYTF.

The chain combines TRBV11-2 with TRBJ1-5; D gene unclear. CDR1 is SGHAT, CDR2 FQNNGV, per germline. V shed 1 base and J shed 6 bases, with 13 bases lying between them. The CDR3 is made up of 15 amino acids. The CDR3: CASSLGRGYGQPQHF. CDR3 in DNA: TGTGCCAGCAGCTTAGGCAGAGGGTATGGTCAGCCCCAGCATTTT.

The J gene is TRBJ2-1, the V gene TRBV10-3; 10 positions agree with TRBD2. V lost 0 bases, J lost 8 bases, and 10 bases stayed unmatched. The germline CDR1 and CDR2 sequences are ENHRY and SYGVKD. The CDR3 covers 17 residues. The chain's CDR3 is CAISESKGAGGGYEQFF. CDR3 DNA sequence: TGTGCCATCAGTGAGTCGAAGGGAGCGGGAGGGGGCTATGAGCAGTTCTTC.

A note on this clone: Additional DNA sequences in this sample encode the identical CDR3. This chain connects TRBV28 to TRBJ1-2, with 7 bases matching TRBD1. Germline CDR1 reads MDHEN; CDR2 reads SYDVKM. The CDR3 contains 12 residues. The junction had 5 bases not matched to a gene; V was cut back by 5 bases and J by 8 bases. In DNA, the CDR3 is TGTGCCAGCAGTACCCGGACAGGAGGCTACACCTTC. Residues: CASSTRTGGYTF.

V gene TRBV7-9 combines with J gene TRBJ2-3, with D possibly being TRBD2 (5 bases). The CDR3 totals 15 residues. CDR1 and CDR2 from the germline V gene are SEHNR and FQNEAQ (reference sequence). Trimming took off 4 bases at V and 0 bases at J, with 11 bases between the two ends. CDR3 protein: CASSSGLGSTDTQYF. DNA for the CDR3: TGTGCCAGCAGCTCAGGACTCGGAAGCACAGATACGCAGTATTTT.